This TCR beta chain was found in a study of identical twins. Broader study findings: There were fewer insertions in abundant cord blood beta clonotypes, but memory repertoires showed no such pattern. These conclusions were based on statistical analysis (cross-sectional, not following the same donors).

The V and J ends lost 3 bases and 3 bases respectively, with 9 bases between them. From germline, CDR1 is SEHNR and CDR2 FQNEAQ (reference sequence). CDR3 length equals 14 residues. This clonotype appeared many times. Its target is not known. Unique molecular identifiers were present on cDNA, and template switching added a universal primer site. MiXCR, applied by TCRdb to the 5' RACE reads, yields one record per CDR3 protein. This table holds 300,000 to 400,000 distinct CDR3 sequences, 9% to 10% found once. The V and J genes are TRBV7-9 and TRBJ1-3; D is unresolved. Sequenced material: naive T cells sorted from blood. The source is a woman aged 45-65 years in good health. The CDR3 bases are TGTGCCAGCAGCTTTGGGTACGGTGGAAACACCATATATTTT. It is translated as CASSFGYGGNTIYF. Based on the CDR3 plus reference TRBV7-9 and TRBJ1-3, the full variable domain is DTGVSQNPRHKITKRGQNVTFRCDPISEHNRLYWYRQTLGQGPEFLTYFQNEAQLEKSRLLSDRFSAERPKGSFSTLEIQRTEQGDSAMYLCASSFGYGGNTIYFGEGSWLTVV.